This T cell receptor (beta chain) was sequenced during a study of monozygotic twins with inflammatory bowel disease. Germline V gives CDR1 KGHSH, CDR2 LQKENI. The CDR3 is 16 residues long. Notes on this clonotype: Its antigen remains unidentified.

Findings and limits, study-wide: No detectable difference in repertoire similarity separated concordant from discordant twins, possibly as a result of limited power. Differing immunosuppressive treatments may have added variability to patient repertoires. Whereas healthy co-twins had higher TCRbeta diversity (inverse Simpson), IBD patients had lower diversity. Reduced clonotype sharing with other individuals was observed in IBD patients relative to healthy twins, especially with disease activity.

TCRdb reprocessed the 5' RACE reads and keeps a single row for each CDR3 protein, giving no DNA. The sample's table shows over 100,000 distinct CDR3 sequences. The rearrangement uses TRBV18 and TRBJ2-5; TCRdb's D call, TRBD1, is unchecked because there is no DNA. The specimen sequenced was blood. This receptor was obtained from a human donor with ulcerative colitis or Crohn's disease, or a healthy co-twin of an affected twin (not recorded which). The CDR3 sequence: CASSPRTGALGETQYF.